The 32 T cell receptor beta chains reported below all come from one sample, sequenced in a study of T-cell reconstitution after alpha-beta-depleted transplantation in children. The TCRbeta library was prepared with unique molecular identifiers. TCRdb itself ran the PCR reads through MiXCR, one entry per CDR3 protein. The sample has about 580,000 distinct CDR3 sequences; 20% to 25% are singletons. The sequences come from PBMCs, mostly from graft donor cells, collected 360 days after TCRalphabeta/CD19-depleted stem cell transplant. These receptors all come from a boy in the first two years of life who had a stem cell transplant for acute myeloid leukemia, so the T cells may come from the graft donor.

This clonotype was recorded a few times. The V call is TRBV7-9, the J call TRBJ1-2; tentatively, D is TRBD1 (5 bases). The CDR3 loop spans 13 amino acids. Trimming left V 6 bases short and J 7 bases short, with 15 bases between. The germline CDR1 and CDR2 sequences are SEHNR and FQNEAQ (reference sequence). CDR3 coding DNA: TGTGCCAGCAGTCATCCCGGGACTCGTGGCTACACCTTC. It is translated as CASSHPGTRGYTF. The full variable domain, its missing parts supplied by reference TRBV7-9 and TRBJ1-2, is DTGVSQNPRHKITKRGQNVTFRCDPISEHNRLYWYRQTLGQGPEFLTYFQNEAQLEKSRLLSDRFSAERPKGSFSTLEIQRTEQGDSAMYLCASSHPGTRGYTFGSGTRLTVV.

This clonotype has a count of ten or more. The chain joins TRBV15 to TRBJ2-2; possibly TRBD1 for D (5 bases). CDR3 length: 15 residues. Trimming cost V 5 bases and J 0 bases, with 10 bases left between them. Looked up from germline, CDR1 is LNHNV and CDR2 is YYDKDF (reference sequence). The CDR3 here is CATSEDSANTGELFF. DNA for the CDR3: TGTGCCACCAGCGAAGACAGCGCGAACACCGGGGAGCTGTTTTTT.

This clonotype was observed a few times. V and J are TRBV5-1 and TRBJ1-5, with 8 bases that match TRBD1. The CDR3 is 15 amino acids. Per germline, CDR1 SGHRS and CDR2 YFSETQ. The trim removed 4 bases at V and 1 base at J, leaving 4 bases unmatched. The CDR3 reads CASSPRTGSNQPQHF. The CDR3 DNA reads as TGCGCCAGCAGCCCGCGGACAGGGAGCAATCAGCCCCAGCATTTT.

The CDR3 protein is CASSPVQEGSSYEQYF. CDR3 coding DNA: TGTGCCAGCTCACCCGTCCAGGAGGGGAGCTCCTACGAGCAGTACTTC. V gene TRBV18 combines with J gene TRBJ2-7, with a possible D match to TRBD2 (6 bases). The CDR3 spans 16 residues. The V and J ends lost 3 bases and 0 bases respectively, with 15 bases between them. Looked up from germline, CDR1 is KGHSH and CDR2 is LQKENI.

This clonotype was counted only a few times. The chain carries TRBV24-1 and TRBJ2-1; tentatively, D is TRBD2 (5 bases). Trimming removed 4 bases from V and 0 bases from J, with 12 bases in between. Germline lookup yields CDR1 KGHDR and CDR2 SFDVKD. The CDR3 spans 16 residues. This CDR3 reads CATSDSTSSSYNEQFF. DNA for the CDR3: TGTGCCACCAGTGACTCTACTAGTAGCTCCTACAATGAGCAGTTCTTC.

The J gene is TRBJ2-3, the V gene TRBV12-3 or TRBV12-4; 10 positions match TRBD2. The V gene end was trimmed by 5 bases and the J gene end by 4 bases; junction bases not matched to a gene: 6. The CDR3 has 15 residues. The CDR3 DNA reads as TGTGCCAGCAGTCCAAGCGGGGGGGCATCAGATACGCAGTATTTT. Its protein product is CASSPSGGASDTQYF.

This clonotype was found a few times. The chain recombines TRBV4-1 with TRBJ2-3; TRBD2 aligns across 11 bases. The V and J ends lost 1 base and 2 bases, in that order; junction bases with no gene match: 5. Per germline, CDR1 MGHRA and CDR2 YSYEKL. The CDR3 runs 17 residues. CDR3 coding DNA: TGCGCCAGCAGCCAAGTACCGGGACTAGCGGTCACAGATACGCAGTATTTT. Translation gives CASSQVPGLAVTDTQYF.

The sample holds a few counts of this clonotype. This chain connects TRBV20-1 to TRBJ1-1; D not certain. Trimming pared 4 bases from V and 11 bases from J, leaving 8 bases between. The CDR3 spans 9 residues. The germline gives CDR1 DFQATT, CDR2 SNEGSKA (reference sequence). CDR3 protein: CSANSDAFF. CDR3 bases: TGCAGTGCTAATTCGGACGCTTTCTTT.

The chain has TRBV20-1 and TRBJ1-3, with 8 nucleotides matching TRBD1. The CDR3 consists of 13 residues. Germline CDR1 is DFQATT and CDR2 is SNEGSKA (reference sequence). After removal of 5 bases from V and 2 bases from J, the junction contained 2 bases not matched to a gene. The CDR3 nucleotides are TGCAGTGCTTTGGACAGGGCTGGAAACACCATATATTTT. Its translation is CSALDRAGNTIYF.

This clonotype was detected ten times or more. The chain combines TRBV5-1 with TRBJ1-2, with 8 bases that match TRBD1. J lost 5 bases, V lost 4 bases, and 7 bases had no gene match. The CDR3 totals 14 residues. CDR1 is SGHRS, CDR2 YFSETQ, per germline. The chain's CDR3 is CASSPSDREYGYTF. The CDR3 DNA follows: TGCGCCAGCAGCCCCTCGGACAGGGAATATGGCTACACCTTC.

This clonotype was counted at least ten times. The genes are TRBV29-1 and TRBJ2-7; 7 nucleotides align to TRBD1. CDR1 SQVTM and CDR2 ANQGSEA come from the germline V gene. Germline trimming cut 5 bases from V and 2 bases from J; bases unmatched to any gene: 6. The CDR3 extends over 13 amino acids. In nucleotides, the CDR3 is TGCAGCGTTTCGGACAGGACCCCCTACGAGCAGTACTTC. Its translation is CSVSDRTPYEQYF.

The CDR3 DNA reads as TGTGCCAGCAGCTTGGGGACTAGCGGGACCTACGAGCAGTACGTC. It yields the protein CASSLGTSGTYEQYV. V gene TRBV7-2 combines with J gene TRBJ2-7; 13 bases line up with TRBD2. The germline V gene encodes CDR1 SGHTA and CDR2 FQGNSA. Trimming at V came to 3 bases and at J to 2 bases, leaving 1 base not matched to a gene. This CDR3 is built from 15 residues.

This clonotype appeared a few times. The chain is built from TRBV7-9 and TRBJ2-1; D possibly matches TRBD1 or TRBD2 (5 bases each). Germline CDR1 SEHNR, CDR2 FQNEAQ (reference sequence). The V end lost 5 bases, the J end lost 7 bases, and 12 bases lay between the germline ends. This CDR3 is built from 13 residues. The chain's CDR3 is CASSKGPINEQFF. The CDR3 DNA reads as TGTGCCAGCAGCAAGGGACCCATAAATGAGCAGTTCTTC.

The V call is TRBV6-2 or TRBV6-3, the J call TRBJ1-2, with D possibly TRBD1 on 6 matching bases. The CDR3 is made up of 15 amino acids. Trimming shortened V by 0 bases and J by 0 bases, and 8 bases separated the two germline ends. Germline CDR1 MNHEY, CDR2 SVGEGT. The CDR3 bases are TGTGCCAGCAGTTACTCCCGGACAGCTAACTATGGCTACACCTTC. Translating it yields CASSYSRTANYGYTF.

Many counts were recorded for this clonotype. The CDR3 sequence: CATSTRWASGGWGQFF. The CDR3 DNA is TGTGCCACCAGTACCCGTTGGGCTAGCGGGGGGTGGGGGCAGTTCTTC. This chain uses TRBV24-1 with TRBJ2-1; 11 positions agree with TRBD2. CDR1 and CDR2 from the germline V gene are KGHDR and SFDVKD. The CDR3 has 16 residues. The ends lost 6 bases at V and 12 bases at J; junction bases unmatched: 15.

This clonotype was counted only a few times. The rearrangement links TRBV10-2 to TRBJ1-5; D remains unclear. V was trimmed by 3 bases and J by 3 bases, leaving 6 bases between them. This CDR3 is built from 13 residues. Germline V gives CDR1 WSHSY, CDR2 SAAADI. This CDR3 reads CASSEQLNQPQHF. The CDR3, as DNA: TGCGCCAGCAGTGAACAGCTCAATCAGCCCCAGCATTTT.

This clonotype appeared many times. An end of the junction does not agree with germline; a read error may underlie this. The CDR3 spells CATRRDRGGSYNEQFF. Here the CDR3 DNA reads TGTGCCACCAGAAGAGACCGGGGGGGCTCCTACAATGAGCAGTTCTTC. The chain recombines TRBV15 with TRBJ2-1; TRBD2 matches 8 bases. The CDR3 runs to 16 residues. Looked up from germline, CDR1 is LNHNV and CDR2 is YYDKDF (reference sequence).

This clonotype was seen a handful of times. The CDR3 coding sequence is TGTGCCATCACCGAGGACCGGGATCAGCCCCAGCATTTT. It translates to CAITEDRDQPQHF. The chain uses TRBV10-3 and TRBJ1-5; D is uncertain. From germline, CDR1 is ENHRY and CDR2 SYGVKD. Trimming pared 7 bases from V and 5 bases from J, leaving 12 bases between. This CDR3 spans 13 amino acids.

The sample holds many counts of this clonotype. The chain is built from TRBV6-1 and TRBJ1-5, with D possibly TRBD1 on 6 matching bases. V was pared by 8 bases and J by 4 bases, with 12 bases between. The length of the CDR3 is 13 residues. Germline CDR1 MNHNS, CDR2 SASEGT. CDR3 sequence reads: CASDTGRNQPQHF. The CDR3 nucleotides read TGTGCCAGCGATACAGGGCGAAATCAGCCCCAGCATTTT.

The chain has TRBV15 and TRBJ1-2; D uncertain. The CDR3 consists of 14 residues. The V gene lost 0 bases and the J gene lost 4 bases, with 9 bases spanning the gap. Germline-derived CDR1 and CDR2 are LNHNV and YYDKDF (reference sequence). In DNA form, the CDR3 reads TGTGCCACCAGCAGAGATCTAGGGATCTATGGCTACACCTTC. Translated, it gives CATSRDLGIYGYTF.

This clonotype occurred many times. The chain carries TRBV28 and TRBJ1-4; D gene ambiguous. The germline gives CDR1 MDHEN, CDR2 SYDVKM. V was cut by 3 bases and J by 3 bases, with 14 bases left in between. The length of the CDR3 is 16 residues. DNA for the CDR3: TGTGCCAGCAGTTTGAGTGGGATAGCAGCTAATGAAAAACTGTTTTTT. This sequence encodes CASSLSGIAANEKLFF.

CDR3 sequence reads: CASSTWTISSYEQYV. CDR3 nucleotides: TGTGCCAGCAGCACTTGGACTATAAGCTCCTACGAGCAGTACGTC. J is TRBJ2-7 and V is TRBV11-2, with D possibly being TRBD2 (6 bases). There are 15 residues in the CDR3. Deletions cut 5 bases from V and 0 bases from J, with 14 bases between. Germline V CDR1 and CDR2: SGHAT, FQNNGV.

The chain carries TRBV28 and TRBJ2-5; 7 nucleotides align to TRBD1. This CDR3 has 15 amino acids. Trimming at V came to 4 bases and at J to 2 bases, leaving 7 bases not matched to a gene. Germline V gene lookup returns CDR1 MDHEN and CDR2 SYDVKM. The CDR3 sequence is CASSSTGTEQETQYF. In nucleotides, the CDR3 is TGTGCCAGCAGTTCCACCGGGACAGAACAAGAGACCCAGTACTTC.

This clonotype was detected many times. The chain joins TRBV7-2 to TRBJ2-7; 7 bases match TRBD2. CDR3 length equals 14 residues. V was pared by 1 base and J by 4 bases, with 4 bases of the junction left unmatched. Germline V gene data show CDR1 as SGHTA and CDR2 as FQGNSA. CDR3 DNA: TGTGCCAGCAGCTTAGGCGGGAGTGTTTACGAGCAGTACTTC. The encoded protein is CASSLGGSVYEQYF.

The rearrangement uses TRBV4-1 and TRBJ2-7; D is possibly TRBD1 (6 bases). CDR3 size: 14 residues. Trimming removed 0 bases from V and 3 bases from J, with 9 bases in between. Looked up from germline, CDR1 is MGHRA and CDR2 is YSYEKL. The CDR3 region has the DNA TGCGCCAGCAGCCAAGACCGAGGGGGCTACGAGCAGTACGTC. Protein: CASSQDRGGYEQYV.

This sequence joins TRBV19 and TRBJ2-1, with D possibly being TRBD1 (5 bases). Per germline, CDR1 LNHDA and CDR2 SQIVND (reference sequence). There are 15 residues in the CDR3. Trimming left V 3 bases short and J 3 bases short, with 12 bases between. In nucleotides, the CDR3 is TGTGCCAGTAGTATTAAGGGGCGGAACTACAATGAGCAGTTCTTC. Translated, it gives CASSIKGRNYNEQFF.

The J gene is TRBJ1-1, the V gene TRBV20-1; D remains unclear. Trimming removed 3 bases from V and 4 bases from J, with 15 bases in between. Germline values: CDR1 DFQATT, CDR2 SNEGSKA (reference sequence). The CDR3 spans 14 residues. The CDR3 sequence is CSARAPTSGTEAFF. The CDR3 nucleotides read TGCAGTGCTAGGGCCCCAACATCTGGCACTGAAGCTTTCTTT.

J is TRBJ2-7 and V is TRBV2; D call uncertain. Germline CDR1 and CDR2: SNHLY and FYNNEI. V shed 3 bases and J shed 0 bases, with 15 bases lying between them. The CDR3 runs to 16 residues. CDR3 loop: CASSELAVRSSYEQYV. The CDR3 DNA reads TGTGCCAGCAGTGAGTTGGCAGTAAGGAGCTCCTACGAGCAGTACGTC.

This clonotype has just a few counts. The chain joins TRBV11-2 to TRBJ2-7; D may be TRBD2 (6 bases). Between the trimmed V and J ends, which lost 0 bases and 3 bases, there was a span of 9 bases. The CDR3 is 14 amino acids. Germline-derived CDR1 and CDR2 are SGHAT and FQNNGV. Here the CDR3 DNA reads TGTGCCAGCAGCTTAGATACGGGGGTCTACGAGCAGTACTTC. This translates into CASSLDTGVYEQYF.

The rearrangement joins TRBV20-1 to TRBJ2-5, with 16 bases aligning to TRBD2. The germline gives CDR1 DFQATT, CDR2 SNEGSKA (reference sequence). J was trimmed by 2 bases and V by 0 bases; bases with no gene match: 6. The CDR3 runs to 18 residues. As DNA, the CDR3 is TGCAGTGCTAGAGATGGGGGACTAGCGGGAGGGGGGCAAGAGACCCAGTACTTC. It yields the protein CSARDGGLAGGGQETQYF.

This clonotype was detected a few times. The chain combines TRBV6-1 with TRBJ2-1; a possible D gene is TRBD2 (5 bases). The CDR3 runs 13 residues. The V end lost 6 bases, the J end lost 10 bases, and 16 bases lay between the germline ends. CDR1 and CDR2 (germline): MNHNS, SASEGT. The CDR3 here is CASSLGRTVEQFF. The DNA of the CDR3 is TGTGCCAGCAGCCTAGGCAGGACTGTGGAGCAGTTCTTC.

The chain recombines TRBV2 with TRBJ1-5, with D maybe TRBD1 (6 bases). CDR3 length equals 14 residues. CDR1 SNHLY and CDR2 FYNNEI come from the germline V gene. The V end was cut by 3 bases, the J end by 7 bases, with 13 bases between. As DNA, the CDR3 is TGTGCCAGCAGTGAGGGGGGCGGGGCCCAGCCCCAGCATTTT. It encodes CASSEGGGAQPQHF.